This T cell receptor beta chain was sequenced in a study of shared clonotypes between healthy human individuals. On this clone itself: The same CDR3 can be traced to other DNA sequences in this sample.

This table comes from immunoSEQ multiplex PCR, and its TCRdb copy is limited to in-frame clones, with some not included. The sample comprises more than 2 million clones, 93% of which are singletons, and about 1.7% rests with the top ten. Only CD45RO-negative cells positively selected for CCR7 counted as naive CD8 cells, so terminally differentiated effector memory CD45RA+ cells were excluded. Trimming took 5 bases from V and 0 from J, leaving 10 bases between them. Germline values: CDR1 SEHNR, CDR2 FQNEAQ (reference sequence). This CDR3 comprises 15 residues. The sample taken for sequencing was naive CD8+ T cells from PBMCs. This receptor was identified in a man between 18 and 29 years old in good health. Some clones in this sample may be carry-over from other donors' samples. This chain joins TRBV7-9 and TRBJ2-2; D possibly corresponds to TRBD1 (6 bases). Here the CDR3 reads CASSPGAANTGELFF. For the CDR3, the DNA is TGTGCCAGCAGCCCAGGGGCCGCGAACACCGGGGAGCTGTTTTTT.